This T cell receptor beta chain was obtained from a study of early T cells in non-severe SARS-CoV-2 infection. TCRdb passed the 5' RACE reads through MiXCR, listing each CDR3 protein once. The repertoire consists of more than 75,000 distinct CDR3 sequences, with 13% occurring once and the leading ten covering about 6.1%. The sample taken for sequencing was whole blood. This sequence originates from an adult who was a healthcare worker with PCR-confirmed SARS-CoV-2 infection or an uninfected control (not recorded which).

The CDR3 region has the DNA TGTGCCAGCAGCCAGGCTTGGGACAATCCCTACGAGCAGTACTTC. As protein: CASSQAWDNPYEQYF. This chain links TRBV4-2 with TRBJ2-7; D is possibly TRBD1 (6 bases). CDR1 is LGHNA and CDR2 is YNFKEQ in the germline V gene. V was clipped by 3 bases and J by 2 bases, with 14 bases between them. There are 15 residues in the CDR3.